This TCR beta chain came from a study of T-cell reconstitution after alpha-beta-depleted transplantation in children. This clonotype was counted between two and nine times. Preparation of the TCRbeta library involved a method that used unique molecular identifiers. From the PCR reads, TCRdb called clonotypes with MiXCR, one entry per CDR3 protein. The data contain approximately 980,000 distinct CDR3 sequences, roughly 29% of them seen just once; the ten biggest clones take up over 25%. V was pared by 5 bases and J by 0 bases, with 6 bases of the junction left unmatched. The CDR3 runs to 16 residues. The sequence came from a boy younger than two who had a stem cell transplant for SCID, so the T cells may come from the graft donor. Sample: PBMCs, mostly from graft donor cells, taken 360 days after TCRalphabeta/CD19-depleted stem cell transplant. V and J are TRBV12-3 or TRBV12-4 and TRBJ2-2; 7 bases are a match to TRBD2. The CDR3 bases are TGTGCCAGCAGTCCGCTGGGGGGGACGAACACCGGGGAGCTGTTTTTT. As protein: CASSPLGGTNTGELFF.